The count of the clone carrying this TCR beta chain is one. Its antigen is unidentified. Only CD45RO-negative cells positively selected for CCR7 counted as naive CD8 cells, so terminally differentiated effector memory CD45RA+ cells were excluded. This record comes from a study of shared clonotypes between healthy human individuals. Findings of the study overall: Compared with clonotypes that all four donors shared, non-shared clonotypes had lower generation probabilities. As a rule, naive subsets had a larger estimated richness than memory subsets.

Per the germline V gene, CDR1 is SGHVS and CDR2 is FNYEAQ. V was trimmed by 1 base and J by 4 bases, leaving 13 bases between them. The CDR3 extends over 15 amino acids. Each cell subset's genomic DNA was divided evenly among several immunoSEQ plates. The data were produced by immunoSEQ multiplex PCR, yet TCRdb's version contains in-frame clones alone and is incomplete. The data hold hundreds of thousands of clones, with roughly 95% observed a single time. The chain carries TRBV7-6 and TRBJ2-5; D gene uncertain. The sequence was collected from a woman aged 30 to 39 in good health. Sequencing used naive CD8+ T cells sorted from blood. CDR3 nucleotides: TGTGCCAGCAGCTTAGTTGGAACCTGGGGAGAGACCCAGTACTTC. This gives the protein CASSLVGTWGETQYF.